This is a list of T cell receptor beta chains from one sample in a study of Graves' ophthalmopathy and Graves' hyperthyroidism. Using its own MiXCR run on the multiplex PCR reads, TCRdb lists one record per CDR3 protein. The data hold roughly 1.1 million distinct CDR3 sequences, with 36% observed a single time. The sequencing input was peripheral blood or thyroid tissue (not recorded which). These receptor sequences come from an adult man with Graves' hyperthyroidism. Both conserved end residues are part of each CDR3. D genes are given only for firm matches. Clone size is shown for a subset of rows, as once, few, many or a class of expanded clone.

CDR3 length	J gene	V gene	clone size	D gene	CDR3 DNA	CDR3 protein
14	TRBJ2-7	TRBV19	few	TRBD1	TGTGCCAGTAGTAATACAGGGGGCACCTACGAGCAGTACTTC	CASSNTGGTYEQYF
15	TRBJ2-5	TRBV15	many	TRBD1	TGTGCCACCAGCGGACAGGGGGCGCAAAGAGAGACCCAGTACTTC	CATSGQGAQRETQYF
18	TRBJ1-1	TRBV12-3/TRBV12-4	NA	TRBD1	TGTGCCAGCAGTCACCGAGCTCTTTCCGGGACAGAGAACACTGAAGCTTTCTTT	CASSHRALSGTENTEAFF
15	TRBJ2-2	TRBV19	few	NA	TGTGCCAGTAGACGCCGCGGAGGGGACACCGGGGAGCTGTTTTTT	CASRRRGGDTGELFF
14	TRBJ1-2	TRBV10-3	few	NA	TGTGCCAGCAGCACTAAAGACAGCCTCTATGGCTACACCTTC	CASSTKDSLYGYTF
13	TRBJ1-1	TRBV29-1	many	NA	TGCAGCGTCCGGAGGCCGGGGAACACTGAAGCTTTCTTT	CSVRRPGNTEAFF
15	TRBJ2-7	TRBV19	few	TRBD1	TGTGCCAGTAGCGTTTCCGGGACAGGCACCTACGAGCAGTACTTC	CASSVSGTGTYEQYF
15	TRBJ1-5	TRBV9	many	TRBD1	TGTGCCAGCAGCGTAGATGGGGACAGCTCCCAGCCCCAGCATTTT	CASSVDGDSSQPQHF
14	TRBJ2-2	TRBV5-1	many	TRBD2	TGCGCCAGCAGCTCGGGACTAGCCGGCGGGGAGCTGTTTTTT	CASSSGLAGGELFF
17	TRBJ2-7	TRBV25-1	NA	NA	TGTGCCAGCAGTGAATTCCCGGGGCGGGACCCTTCCTACGAGCAGTACTTC	CASSEFPGRDPSYEQYF
15	TRBJ2-7	TRBV10-2	NA	TRBD2	TGCGCCAGCACCTATCTAGCGGGAGGGCTCCACGAGCAGTACTTC	CASTYLAGGLHEQYF
13	TRBJ2-7	TRBV7-2	NA	TRBD2	TGTGCCAGCAGTTTACCACTAGCGCGCGAGCAGTACTTC	CASSLPLAREQYF
13	TRBJ2-3	TRBV24-1	few	NA	TGTGCCACCAGTGATTCAGACACAGATACGCAGTATTTT	CATSDSDTDTQYF
16	TRBJ1-6	TRBV7-2	many	NA	TGTGCCAGCAGCTTAGCGCCTTCGGGTAACAATTCACCCCTCCACTTT	CASSLAPSGNNSPLHF
14	TRBJ2-5	TRBV6-2/TRBV6-3	NA	NA	TGTGCCAGCAGTTACCCGGACAGCCAAGAGACCCAGTACTTC	CASSYPDSQETQYF
10	TRBJ2-7	TRBV29-1	many	TRBD1	TGCAGCGCTACAGGGGAGGAGCAGTACTTC	CSATGEEQYF
15	TRBJ2-2	TRBV7-9	few	NA	TGTGCCAGCAGCTTTAGAGGAGATAACACCGGGGAGCTGTTTTTT	CASSFRGDNTGELFF
16	TRBJ1-4	TRBV15	many	TRBD1	TGTGCCACCAGCAGCTATGGACAGGGGCCGGCTGAAAAACTGTTTTTT	CATSSYGQGPAEKLFF
14	TRBJ2-5	TRBV11-2	NA	TRBD1	TGTGCCAGCAGCCGGGACAGGGGGTCACAGACCCAGTACTTC	CASSRDRGSQTQYF
16	TRBJ1-2	TRBV2	NA	TRBD1	TGTGCCAGCAGTGAGGGAGGGGGCCACCCTAACTATGGCTACACCTTC	CASSEGGGHPNYGYTF
10	TRBJ1-1	TRBV6-1	many	NA	TGTGCCAGCGGGTTATATGAAGCTTTCTTT	CASGLYEAFF